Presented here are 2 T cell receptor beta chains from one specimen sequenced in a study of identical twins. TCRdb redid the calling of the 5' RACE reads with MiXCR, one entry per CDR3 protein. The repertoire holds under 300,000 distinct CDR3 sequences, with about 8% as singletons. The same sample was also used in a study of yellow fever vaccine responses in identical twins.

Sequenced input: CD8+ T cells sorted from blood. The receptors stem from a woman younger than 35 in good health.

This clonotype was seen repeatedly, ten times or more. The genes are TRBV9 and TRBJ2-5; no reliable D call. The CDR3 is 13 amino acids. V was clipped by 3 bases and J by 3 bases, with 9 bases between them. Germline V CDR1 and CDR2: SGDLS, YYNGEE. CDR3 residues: CASSEWTEETQYF. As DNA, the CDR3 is TGTGCCAGCAGCGAATGGACGGAAGAGACCCAGTACTTC.

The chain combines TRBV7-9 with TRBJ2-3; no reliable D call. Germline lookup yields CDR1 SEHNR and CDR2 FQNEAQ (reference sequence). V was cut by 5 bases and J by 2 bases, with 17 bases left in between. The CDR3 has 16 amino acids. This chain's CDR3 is CASSQVPPDSTDTQYF. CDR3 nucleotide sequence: TGTGCCAGCAGCCAGGTCCCCCCTGATTCCACAGATACGCAGTATTTT.